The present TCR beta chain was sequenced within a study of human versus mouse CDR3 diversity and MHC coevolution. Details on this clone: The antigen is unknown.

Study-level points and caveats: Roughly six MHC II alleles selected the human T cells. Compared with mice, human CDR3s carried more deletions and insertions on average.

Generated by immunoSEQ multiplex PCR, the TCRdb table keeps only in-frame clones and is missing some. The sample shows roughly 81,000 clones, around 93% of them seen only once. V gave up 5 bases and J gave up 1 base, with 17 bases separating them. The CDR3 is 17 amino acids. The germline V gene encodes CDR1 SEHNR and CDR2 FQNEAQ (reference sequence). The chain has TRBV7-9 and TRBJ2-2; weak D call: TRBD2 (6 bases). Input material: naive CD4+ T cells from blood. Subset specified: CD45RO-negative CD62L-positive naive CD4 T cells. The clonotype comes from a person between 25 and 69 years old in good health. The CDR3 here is CASSRERGGWNTGELFF. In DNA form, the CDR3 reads TGTGCCAGCAGCCGTGAGAGGGGAGGTTGGAACACCGGGGAGCTGTTTTTT.